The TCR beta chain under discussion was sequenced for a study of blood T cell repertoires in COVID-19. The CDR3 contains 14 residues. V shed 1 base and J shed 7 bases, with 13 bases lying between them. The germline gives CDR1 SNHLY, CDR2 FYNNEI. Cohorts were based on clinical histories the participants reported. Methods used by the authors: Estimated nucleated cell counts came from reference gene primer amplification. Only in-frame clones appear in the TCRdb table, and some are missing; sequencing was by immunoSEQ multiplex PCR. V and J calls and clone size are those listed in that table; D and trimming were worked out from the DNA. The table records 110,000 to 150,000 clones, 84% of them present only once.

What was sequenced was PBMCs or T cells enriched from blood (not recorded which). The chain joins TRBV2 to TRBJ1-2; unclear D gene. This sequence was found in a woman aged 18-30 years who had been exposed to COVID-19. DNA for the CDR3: TGTGCCAGCAGTGAAGGACTCGGGTATTCTGGCTACACCTTC. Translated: CASSEGLGYSGYTF. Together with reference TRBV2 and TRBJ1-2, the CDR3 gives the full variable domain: EPEVTQTPSHQVTQMGQEVILRCVPISNHLYFYWYRQILGQKVEFLVSFYNNEISEKSEIFDDQFSVERPDGSNFTLKIRSTKLEDSAMYFCASSEGLGYSGYTFGSGTRLTVV.